These 12 T cell receptor beta chains were all obtained from the same sample, sequenced in a study of cytomegalovirus exposure and HLA in healthy donors. Use of 60 Vbeta and 13 Jbeta primers characterized the PCR. Libraries were prepared by immunoSEQ multiplex PCR; TCRdb keeps only in-frame clonotypes and omits some of them. Its clone listing holds 100,000 to 150,000 clones. Material for sequencing was PBMCs. These TCRs come from a man between 18 and 29 years old in good health and CMV-seronegative.

The chain uses TRBV7-9 and TRBJ1-2; tentatively, D is TRBD1 (6 bases). CDR3 length equals 14 residues. From germline, CDR1 is SEHNR and CDR2 FQNEAQ (reference sequence). V shed 3 bases and J shed 2 bases, with 10 bases lying between them. The CDR3 sequence: CASSFRTENYGYTF. CDR3 sequence (DNA): TGTGCCAGCAGCTTTCGGACAGAAAACTATGGCTACACCTTC.

The chain links TRBV5-6 to TRBJ1-1; weak D call: TRBD1 (5 bases). Germline V gene sequence: CDR1 SGHDT, CDR2 YYEEEE. V lost 4 bases and J 4 bases, leaving 20 bases between the germline ends. This CDR3 spans 16 amino acids. CDR3 protein: CASSLGAGLRSTEAFF. The CDR3 DNA reads TGTGCCAGCAGCCTCGGAGCGGGGCTAAGGAGCACTGAAGCTTTCTTT.

This chain links TRBV19 with TRBJ2-1; 7 bases are a match to TRBD2. The V gene's germline CDR1 is LNHDA and CDR2 SQIVND (reference sequence). Trimming at V came to 3 bases and at J to 7 bases, leaving 12 bases not matched to a gene. There are 16 residues in the CDR3. The CDR3 DNA reads TGTGCCAGTAGTATCTGGGAGGGCCCGCTACCGAATGAGCAGTTCTTC. This translates into CASSIWEGPLPNEQFF.

The genes are TRBV5-1 and TRBJ2-2; 10 bases line up with TRBD2. Germline CDR1 is SGHRS and CDR2 is YFSETQ. The CDR3 covers 15 residues. V lost 4 bases, J lost 6 bases, and 6 bases stayed unmatched. DNA of the CDR3: TGCGCCAGCAGCCGCGGGCTAGCGGGAGCCGGGGAGCTGTTTTTT. Translated: CASSRGLAGAGELFF.

Comments on this clone: In the same sample, other DNA sequences code for this CDR3. This chain connects TRBV9 to TRBJ1-1; tentative D call: TRBD1 (6 bases). The ends were cut back, 1 base at V and 4 bases at J, with 11 bases in the middle. Germline V CDR1 and CDR2: SGDLS, YYNGEE. This CDR3 region has 14 residues. CDR3 coding DNA: TGTGCCAGCAGCGTACAGGGGATAGGCACTGAAGCTTTCTTT. Translation gives CASSVQGIGTEAFF.

J is TRBJ1-1 and V is TRBV29-1; possibly TRBD1 for D (6 bases). CDR3 length: 12 residues. The germline V gene has CDR1 SQVTM and CDR2 ANQGSEA. The V end was cut by 8 bases, the J end by 1 base, with 11 bases between. The CDR3 DNA reads TGCAGCCCGACAGGAGAGAACACTGAAGCTTTCTTT. Amino acids: CSPTGENTEAFF.

The chain uses TRBV30 and TRBJ2-5; D is ambiguous. The length of the CDR3 is 11 residues. Germline V lookup: CDR1 GTSNPN, CDR2 SVGIG (reference sequence). The V end was cut by 4 bases, the J end by 5 bases, with 8 bases between. CDR3 bases: TGTGCCTGGACGACGGGTGAGACCCAGTACTTC. Translating it yields CAWTTGETQYF.

The chain is built from TRBV27 and TRBJ1-2; 8 nucleotides agree with TRBD1. The germline gives CDR1 MNHEY, CDR2 SMNVEV (reference sequence). The CDR3 totals 14 residues. Trimming took 4 bases from V and 8 from J; bases not matched to a gene: 9. The CDR3 DNA follows: TGTGCCAGCAGTTCTGACAGGGGTGGGGGAGGCTACACCTTC. Its translation is CASSSDRGGGGYTF.

The chain recombines TRBV5-1 with TRBJ1-2; possible D gene TRBD1, 5 bases. Per the germline V gene, CDR1 is SGHRS and CDR2 is YFSETQ. CDR3 length: 14 amino acids. V was clipped by 2 bases and J by 8 bases, with 16 bases between them. CDR3 sequence (DNA): TGCGCCAGCAGCTTAAACGGGGGTCGCGGCGGCTACACCTTC. Its translation: CASSLNGGRGGYTF.

This chain links TRBV19 with TRBJ1-2, with D possibly being TRBD1 (6 bases). Germline loops: CDR1 LNHDA, CDR2 SQIVND (reference sequence). Deletions cut 1 base from V and 6 bases from J, with 12 bases between. This CDR3 comprises 14 residues. CDR3 loop: CASSIGAGVDGYTF. CDR3 coding DNA: TGTGCCAGTAGTATAGGAGCAGGGGTGGATGGCTACACCTTC. Based on the CDR3 plus reference TRBV19 and TRBJ1-2, the full variable domain is DGGITQSPKYLFRKEGQNVTLSCEQNLNHDAMYWYRQDPGQGLRLIYYSQIVNDFQKGDIAEGYSVSREKKESFPLTVTSAQKNPTAFYLCASSIGAGVDGYTFGSGTRLTVV.

V gene TRBV4-1 combines with J gene TRBJ2-1; 9 bases are shared with TRBD1. The V and J ends lost 3 bases and 9 bases, in that order; junction bases with no gene match: 9. CDR3 length equals 15 residues. Germline V lookup: CDR1 MGHRA, CDR2 YSYEKL. The CDR3 nucleotides read TGCGCCAGCAGCCATGGACAGGGGACCTACGGTGAGCAGTTCTTC. Translating gives CASSHGQGTYGEQFF.

CDR3 nucleotides: TGTGCCAGCAGCTTAGGTAGCCTCCTTGGCTACACCTTC. This sequence encodes CASSLGSLLGYTF. V and J are TRBV11-2 and TRBJ1-2; the D is unclear. CDR3 length: 13 amino acids. V was cut by 1 base and J by 7 bases, with 10 bases left in between. Germline V gene lookup returns CDR1 SGHAT and CDR2 FQNNGV.